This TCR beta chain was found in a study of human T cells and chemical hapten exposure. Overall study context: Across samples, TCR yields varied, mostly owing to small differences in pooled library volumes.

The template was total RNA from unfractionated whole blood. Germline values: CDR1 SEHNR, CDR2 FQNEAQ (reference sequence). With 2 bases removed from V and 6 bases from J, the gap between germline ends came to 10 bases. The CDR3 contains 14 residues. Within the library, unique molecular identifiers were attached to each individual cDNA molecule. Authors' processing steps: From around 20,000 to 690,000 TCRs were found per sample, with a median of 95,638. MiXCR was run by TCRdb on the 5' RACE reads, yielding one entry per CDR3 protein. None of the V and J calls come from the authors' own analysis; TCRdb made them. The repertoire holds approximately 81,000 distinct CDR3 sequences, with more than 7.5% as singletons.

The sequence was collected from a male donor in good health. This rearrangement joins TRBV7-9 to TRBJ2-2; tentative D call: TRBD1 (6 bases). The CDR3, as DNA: TGTGCCAGCAGCTTATGGGGGCGCGCCGGGGAGCTGTTTTTT. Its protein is CASSLWGRAGELFF. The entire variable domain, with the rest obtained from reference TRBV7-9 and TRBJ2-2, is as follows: DTGVSQNPRHKITKRGQNVTFRCDPISEHNRLYWYRQTLGQGPEFLTYFQNEAQLEKSRLLSDRFSAERPKGSFSTLEIQRTEQGDSAMYLCASSLWGRAGELFFGEGSRLTVL.